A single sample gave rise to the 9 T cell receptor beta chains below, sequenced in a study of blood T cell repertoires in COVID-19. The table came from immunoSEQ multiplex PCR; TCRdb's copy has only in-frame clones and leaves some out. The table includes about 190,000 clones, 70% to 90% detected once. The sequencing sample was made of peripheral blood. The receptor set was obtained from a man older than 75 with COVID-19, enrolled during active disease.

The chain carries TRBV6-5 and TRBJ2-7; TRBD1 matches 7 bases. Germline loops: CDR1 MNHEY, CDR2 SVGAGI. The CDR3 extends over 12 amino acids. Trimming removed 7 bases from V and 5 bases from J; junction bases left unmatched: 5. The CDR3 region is CASNPGGNEQYF. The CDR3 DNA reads TGTGCCAGCAACCCAGGGGGAAACGAGCAGTACTTC.

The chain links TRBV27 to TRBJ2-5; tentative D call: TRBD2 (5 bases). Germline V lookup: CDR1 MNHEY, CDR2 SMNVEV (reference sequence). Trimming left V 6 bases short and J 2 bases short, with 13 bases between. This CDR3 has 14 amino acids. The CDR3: CASRSGWEQETQYF. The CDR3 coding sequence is TGTGCCAGCAGGTCGGGGTGGGAGCAAGAGACCCAGTACTTC.

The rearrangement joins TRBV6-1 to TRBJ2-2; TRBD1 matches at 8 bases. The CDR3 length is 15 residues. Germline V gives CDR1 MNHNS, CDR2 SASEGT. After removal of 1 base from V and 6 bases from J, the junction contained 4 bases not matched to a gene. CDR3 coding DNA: TGTGCCAGCAGTGAAGTACAGGGGGATCCCGGGGAGCTGTTTTTT. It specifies CASSEVQGDPGELFF.

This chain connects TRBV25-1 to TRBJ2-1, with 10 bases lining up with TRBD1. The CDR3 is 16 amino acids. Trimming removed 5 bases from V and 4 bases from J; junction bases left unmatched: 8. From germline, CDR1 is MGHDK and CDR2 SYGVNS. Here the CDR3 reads CASSSTTGGRYNEQFF. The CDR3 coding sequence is TGTGCCAGCAGTTCTACGACAGGGGGCAGGTACAATGAGCAGTTCTTC. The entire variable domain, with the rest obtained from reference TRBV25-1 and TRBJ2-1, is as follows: EADIYQTPRYLVIGTGKKITLECSQTMGHDKMYWYQQDPGMELHLIHYSYGVNSTEKGDLSSESTVSRIRTEHFPLTLESARPSHTSQYLCASSSTTGGRYNEQFFGPGTRLTVL.

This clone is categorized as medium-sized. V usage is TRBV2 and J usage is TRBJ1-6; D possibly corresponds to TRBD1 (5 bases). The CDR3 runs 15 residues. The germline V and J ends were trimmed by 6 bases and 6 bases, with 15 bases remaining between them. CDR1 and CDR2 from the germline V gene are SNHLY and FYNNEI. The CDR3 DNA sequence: TGTGCCAGCAGAAGAGAAGCGGGGGGTAATTCACCCCTCCACTTT. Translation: CASRREAGGNSPLHF.

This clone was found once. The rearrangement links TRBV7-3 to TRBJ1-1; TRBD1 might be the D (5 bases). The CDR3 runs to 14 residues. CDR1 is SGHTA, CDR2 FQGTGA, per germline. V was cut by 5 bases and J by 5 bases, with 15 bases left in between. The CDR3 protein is CASSPAGGRTEAFF. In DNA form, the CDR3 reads TGTGCCAGCAGCCCCGCGGGGGGGAGGACTGAAGCTTTCTTT. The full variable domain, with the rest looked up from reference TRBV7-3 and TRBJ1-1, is GAGVSQTPSNKVTEKGKYVELRCDPISGHTALYWYRQSLGQGPEFLIYFQGTGAADDSGLPNDRFFAVRPEGSVSTLKIQRTERGDSAVYLCASSPAGGRTEAFFGQGTRLTVV.

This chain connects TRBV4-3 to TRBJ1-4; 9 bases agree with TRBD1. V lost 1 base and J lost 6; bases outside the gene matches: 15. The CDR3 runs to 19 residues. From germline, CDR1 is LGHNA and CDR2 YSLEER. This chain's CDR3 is CASSQGGGTGPTFDEKLFF. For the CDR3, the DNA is TGCGCCAGCAGCCAAGGCGGGGGGACAGGGCCGACCTTTGATGAAAAACTGTTTTTT.

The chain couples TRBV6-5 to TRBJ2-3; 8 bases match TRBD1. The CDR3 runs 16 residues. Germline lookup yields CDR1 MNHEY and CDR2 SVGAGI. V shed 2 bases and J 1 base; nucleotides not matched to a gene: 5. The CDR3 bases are TGTGCCAGCAGTTACCGGACAGGGCAGGGCACAGATACGCAGTATTTT. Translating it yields CASSYRTGQGTDTQYF.

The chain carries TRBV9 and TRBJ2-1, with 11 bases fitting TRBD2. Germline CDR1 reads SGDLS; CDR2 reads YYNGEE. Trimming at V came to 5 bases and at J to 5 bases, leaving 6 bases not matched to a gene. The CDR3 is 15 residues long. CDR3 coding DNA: TGTGCCAGCAGTACTAGCGGGGGCCCTAACAATGAGCAGTTCTTC. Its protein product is CASSTSGGPNNEQFF.